This entry lists 25 T cell receptor beta chains sequenced from one sample in a study of T cell responses to AZD1222 COVID-19 vaccine. Using immunoSEQ multiplex PCR, the repertoire was profiled, and TCRdb retains in-frame clones only, with some absent. The sample shows 150,000 or so clones, 85% to 95% of them seen only once. The source was peripheral blood, collected on day 0 of MenACWY control vaccination. These receptors originate from an adult in good health.

The chain uses TRBV27 and TRBJ1-1; D gene uncertain. Germline CDR1 and CDR2: MNHEY and SMNVEV (reference sequence). V gave up 5 bases and J gave up 1 base, with 8 bases separating them. This CDR3 contains 13 residues. The CDR3 sequence: CASSGPRNTEAFF. The CDR3 DNA reads as TGTGCCAGCAGTGGACCGAGGAACACTGAAGCTTTCTTT.

The chain couples TRBV3-1 (or the pseudogene TRBV3-2) to TRBJ1-5; D possibly corresponds to TRBD1 (5 bases). The CDR3 sequence is 15 residues long. In germline, CDR1 is LGHDT, CDR2 YNNKEL (reference sequence). Trimming shortened V by 1 base and J by 6 bases, and 13 bases separated the two germline ends. DNA of the CDR3: TGTGCCAGCAGCCAAGGGGGGGGAGGGGTTCAGCCCCAGCATTTT. Its translation is CASSQGGGGVQPQHF.

V and J are TRBV29-1 and TRBJ2-1, with 13 bases aligning to TRBD2. The CDR3 is 13 residues long. Trimming cost V 7 bases and J 9 bases; bases outside gene matches: 6. Germline CDR1 SQVTM, CDR2 ANQGSEA. The DNA of the CDR3 is TGCAGCGCCCGAGGACTAGCGGGAGCTGAGCAGTTCTTC. As protein: CSARGLAGAEQFF.

The chain joins TRBV5-1 to TRBJ2-2; 15 nucleotides match TRBD2. The CDR3 is 20 amino acids. Germline V CDR1 and CDR2: SGHRS, YFSETQ. Trimming removed 3 bases from V and 3 bases from J; junction bases left unmatched: 12. CDR3 sequence: CASSSRWGLAGGSYTGELFF. CDR3 nucleotide sequence: TGCGCCAGCAGCTCCCGGTGGGGACTAGCGGGGGGATCCTACACCGGGGAGCTGTTTTTT.

This clone occurred once. This sequence joins TRBV28 and TRBJ1-1; no reliable D call. Trimming pared 6 bases from V and 1 base from J, leaving 18 bases between. This CDR3 is built from 16 residues. Germline lookup yields CDR1 MDHEN and CDR2 SYDVKM. The CDR3 here is CASRVRRQTQNTEAFF. In DNA form, the CDR3 reads TGTGCCAGCAGGGTAAGGAGGCAAACCCAGAACACTGAAGCTTTCTTT. The variable domain in full, completed from reference TRBV28 and TRBJ1-1, reads DVKVTQSSRYLVKRTGEKVFLECVQDMDHENMFWYRQDPGLGLRLIYFSYDVKMKEKGDIPEGYSVSREKKERFSLILESASTNQTSMYLCASRVRRQTQNTEAFFGQGTRLTVV.

The genes are TRBV18 and TRBJ1-6; D is ambiguous. CDR3 length: 15 amino acids. Per germline, CDR1 KGHSH and CDR2 LQKENI. With 2 bases removed from V and 8 bases from J, the gap between germline ends came to 13 bases. The CDR3 reads CASSPAGSLDSPLHF. The CDR3 nucleotides are TGTGCCAGCTCACCAGCGGGATCCCTCGATTCACCCCTCCACTTT.

This rearrangement joins TRBV6-5 to TRBJ2-1; the match to TRBD1 covers 10 bases. The CDR3 sequence is 14 residues long. Germline V lookup: CDR1 MNHEY, CDR2 SVGAGI. V shed 2 bases and J 7 bases; nucleotides not matched to a gene: 2. The CDR3 loop is CASSYGDRGNEQFF. As DNA, the CDR3 is TGTGCCAGCAGTTACGGGGACAGGGGTAATGAGCAGTTCTTC.

The chain couples TRBV18 to TRBJ2-7, with a weak D call TRBD1 (5 bases). The germline V gene has CDR1 KGHSH and CDR2 LQKENI. This CDR3 has 14 amino acids. V lost 4 bases and J 6 bases, leaving 16 bases between the germline ends. The CDR3 DNA reads TGTGCCAGCTCACTGTCAGGACACATGTTCGAGCAGTACTTC. Its protein is CASSLSGHMFEQYF.

The chain links TRBV6-1 to TRBJ1-4; the D gene is possibly TRBD1 (5 bases). Germline lookup yields CDR1 MNHNS and CDR2 SASEGT. This CDR3 spans 14 amino acids. V dropped 1 base and J dropped 7 bases, with 10 bases sitting between them. CDR3 sequence: CASSEGGLAEKLFF. The CDR3 region has the DNA TGTGCCAGCAGTGAAGGGGGACTGGCTGAAAAACTGTTTTTT.

V gene TRBV4-1 combines with J gene TRBJ2-1; D could derive from TRBD1 or TRBD2 (5 bases each). This CDR3 comprises 16 residues. The germline V gene has CDR1 MGHRA and CDR2 YSYEKL. Trimming left V 5 bases short and J 3 bases short, with 17 bases between. In DNA form, the CDR3 reads TGCGCCAGCAGCTCCCTCGGGGCGGAGAACTACAATGAGCAGTTCTTC. Protein sequence: CASSSLGAENYNEQFF.

The chain combines TRBV15 with TRBJ2-7; 7 bases match TRBD2. The CDR3 runs to 13 residues. Per the germline V gene, CDR1 is LNHNV and CDR2 is YYDKDF (reference sequence). Germline trimming cut 0 bases from V and 6 bases from J; bases unmatched to any gene: 2. The CDR3 DNA reads TGTGCCACCAGCAGAGATACGGGGGGCGAGCAGTACTTC. Amino acids: CATSRDTGGEQYF.

This clone was counted between two and nine times. The gene calls are TRBV5-4 and TRBJ1-2, with no clear D. CDR3 length: 13 residues. CDR1 and CDR2 from the germline V gene are SGHNT and YYREEE (reference sequence). V was clipped by 4 bases and J by 5 bases, with 12 bases between them. The DNA of the CDR3 is TGTGCCAGCAGCCCCGGGGAAGTTTATGGCTACACCTTC. Encoded protein: CASSPGEVYGYTF.

This sequence joins TRBV19 and TRBJ2-7, with D possibly TRBD2 on 5 matching bases. Trimming pared 5 bases from V and 4 bases from J, leaving 12 bases between. CDR1 is LNHDA, CDR2 SQIVND, per germline (reference sequence). The CDR3 is 13 amino acids. CDR3 residues: CASSPLDSYEQYF. In nucleotides, the CDR3 is TGTGCCAGTAGTCCATTGGACTCGTACGAGCAGTACTTC.

This chain connects TRBV19 to TRBJ1-6; D remains ambiguous. Germline V CDR1 and CDR2: LNHDA, SQIVND (reference sequence). The CDR3 length is 16 residues. V dropped 4 bases and J dropped 5 bases, with 15 bases sitting between them. This CDR3 reads CASSTTSWPNNSPLHF. Written as DNA, the CDR3 is TGTGCCAGTAGTACCACCTCTTGGCCGAATAATTCACCCCTCCACTTT.

The gene calls are TRBV6-5 and TRBJ1-5, with D uncertain. There are 14 residues in the CDR3. Germline V lookup: CDR1 MNHEY, CDR2 SVGAGI. Between the trimmed V and J ends, which lost 5 bases and 0 bases, there was a span of 8 bases. Here the CDR3 DNA reads TGTGCCAGCAGTCGCGACAATAGCAATCAGCCCCAGCATTTT. Translating gives CASSRDNSNQPQHF.

The genes are TRBV9 and TRBJ1-1, with D tentatively TRBD1 (6 bases). Germline V gene data show CDR1 as SGDLS and CDR2 as YYNGEE. V lost 0 bases, J lost 5 bases, and 11 bases lay in between. CDR3 size: 14 residues. Here the CDR3 reads CASSVEGGPTEAFF. CDR3 coding DNA: TGTGCCAGCAGCGTAGAGGGGGGTCCGACTGAAGCTTTCTTT.

J is TRBJ2-1 and V is TRBV14; TRBD2 matches 11 bases. V lost 7 bases, J lost 5 bases, and 7 bases stayed unmatched. The germline CDR1 and CDR2 sequences are SGHDN and FVKESK. The CDR3 covers 15 residues. CDR3 loop: CASTPLAGGNNEQFF. The CDR3 coding sequence is TGTGCCAGCACCCCCCTAGCGGGGGGAAACAATGAGCAGTTCTTC.

In DNA, the CDR3 is TGTGCCAGCTCACAGGGAGGACTAGCGGGAGTGGAGACCCAGTACTTC. Residues: CASSQGGLAGVETQYF. This chain joins TRBV18 and TRBJ2-5; 13 nucleotides agree with TRBD2. The CDR3 extends over 16 amino acids. V lost 4 bases and J lost 5; bases outside the gene matches: 7. Looked up from germline, CDR1 is KGHSH and CDR2 is LQKENI.

V is TRBV5-5 and J is TRBJ2-7; D might be TRBD2 (6 bases). Trimming cost V 0 bases and J 3 bases, with 10 bases left between them. This CDR3 has 14 residues. Per germline, CDR1 SGHKS and CDR2 YYEKEE (reference sequence). The CDR3, as DNA: TGTGCCAGCAGCTTGGCTTTAGCGGTCTACGAGCAGTACTTC. As protein: CASSLALAVYEQYF.

The chain recombines TRBV9 with TRBJ1-1; D remains ambiguous. This CDR3 has 15 residues. The germline V gene has CDR1 SGDLS and CDR2 YYNGEE. V lost 4 bases to trimming and J lost 1 base, with 14 bases between them. In DNA, the CDR3 is TGTGCCAGCAGCTCCAGCGGGCTTACGAACACTGAAGCTTTCTTT. It is translated as CASSSSGLTNTEAFF.

V gene TRBV7-9 combines with J gene TRBJ2-5; 8 bases align to TRBD1. CDR1 is SEHNR, CDR2 FQNEAQ, per germline (reference sequence). CDR3 length: 16 amino acids. V was pared by 1 base and J by 1 base, with 5 bases of the junction left unmatched. The CDR3 spells CASSLGGQVIQETQYF. For the CDR3, the DNA is TGTGCCAGCAGCTTAGGGGGACAGGTGATCCAAGAGACCCAGTACTTC.

The chain has TRBV3-1 (or the pseudogene TRBV3-2) and TRBJ2-1; D is ambiguous. V gave up 0 bases and J gave up 0 bases, with 9 bases separating them. Per germline, CDR1 LGHDT and CDR2 YNNKEL (reference sequence). This CDR3 comprises 16 residues. DNA for the CDR3: TGTGCCAGCAGCCAAGACCTTCAGCGCTCCTACAATGAGCAGTTCTTC. Translated, it gives CASSQDLQRSYNEQFF.

V is TRBV19 and J is TRBJ1-5, with TRBD1 matching 8 bases. CDR3 length equals 16 residues. CDR1 is LNHDA and CDR2 is SQIVND in the germline V gene (reference sequence). Unmatched junction bases numbered 14, after V lost 6 bases and J lost 7 bases. This CDR3 reads CASRRLGRGQRQPQHF. CDR3 nucleotides: TGTGCCAGTAGGAGGCTCGGCAGGGGGCAACGGCAGCCCCAGCATTTT.

This clone was seen just once. The J gene is TRBJ2-2, the V gene TRBV6-1; D might be TRBD1 or TRBD2, each matching 5 bases. Germline assignment: CDR1 MNHNS and CDR2 SASEGT. Trimming stripped 3 bases from V and 3 bases from J, with 26 bases between. This CDR3 contains 20 residues. The chain's CDR3 is CASSDYEIYKGRLDTGELFF. CDR3 in DNA: TGTGCCAGCAGTGATTACGAAATTTACAAGGGACGGTTGGACACCGGGGAGCTGTTTTTT.

The rearrangement links TRBV6-5 to TRBJ1-1, with TRBD1 as a possible D gene (5 bases). Germline-derived CDR1 and CDR2 are MNHEY and SVGAGI. Trimming took off 0 bases at V and 3 bases at J, with 8 bases between the two ends. The CDR3 totals 14 residues. The CDR3 region has the DNA TGTGCCAGCAGTTACTCTGGGGGGGACACTGAAGCTTTCTTT. Translating gives CASSYSGGDTEAFF.